This is a list of T cell receptor beta chains from one sample in a study of shared clonotypes between healthy human individuals. This table comes from immunoSEQ multiplex PCR, and its TCRdb copy is limited to in-frame clones, with some not included. Here the sample spans about 1 million clones, about 70% being singletons. Sample: memory CD4+ T cells sorted from blood. Every receptor here comes from a man aged 18-30 years in good health. The CDR3 runs from the conserved cysteine through the conserved F or W. The order of the fields is V gene, CDR3 length, clone size, D gene, J gene, CDR3 DNA, CDR3 protein. The D gene is left open where the match is weak. Expanded clones get a size class; other rows say once, few or many, or leave the size out.

>TRBV6-5|11|NA|NA|TRBJ2-7
TGTGCCAGCAGTCTGTCGGGTGAGCAGTACTTC
CASSLSGEQYF
>TRBV10-3|13|once|NA|TRBJ1-1
TGTGCCATCAGTGAGTCGGGGGTCACTGAAGCTTTCTTT
CAISESGVTEAFF
>TRBV2|15|NA|NA|TRBJ2-2
TGTGCCAGCAGTGTGCGCACACCGAACACCGGGGAGCTGTTTTTT
CASSVRTPNTGELFF
>TRBV7-8|12|once|NA|TRBJ1-1
TGTGCCAGCAGAGGGGCCCTGGGGGGAGCTTTCTTT
CASRGALGGAFF
>TRBV28|15|NA|NA|TRBJ1-5
TGTGCCAGCAGTTTAGGGAGAATAAGCAATCAGCCCCAGCATTTT
CASSLGRISNQPQHF
>TRBV4-1|18|NA|TRBD2|TRBJ2-3
TGCGCCAGCAGCCAAGTGTTTAGCGGGGGGGCTCGAAAAGATACGCAGTATTTT
CASSQVFSGGARKDTQYF
>TRBV5-1|14|NA|NA|TRBJ2-7
TGCGCCAGCAGCTTAGACAGTCGGGCCTACGAGCAGTACTTC
CASSLDSRAYEQYF
>TRBV6-5|14|few|NA|TRBJ1-1
TGTGCCAGCAGTTATAGGAGCAGGGCCACTGAAGCTTTCTTT
CASSYRSRATEAFF
>TRBV5-4|14|NA|TRBD1|TRBJ2-7
TGTGCCAGCAGCCGAGCCGGGACAGGCTACGAGCAGTACTTC
CASSRAGTGYEQYF
>TRBV6-6|13|NA|NA|TRBJ2-3
TGTGCCAGCAGTTACCTCAGCACAGATACGCAGTATTTT
CASSYLSTDTQYF
>TRBV5-8|15|NA|NA|TRBJ1-3
TGTGCCAGCAGCTTTATACATGGGTCCGGAAACACCATATATTTT
CASSFIHGSGNTIYF
>TRBV5-1|16|NA|NA|TRBJ1-3
TGCGCCAGCAGCTTGGTGGGGCCAAACTCTGGAAACACCATATATTTT
CASSLVGPNSGNTIYF
>TRBV2|14|NA|NA|TRBJ2-7
TGTGCCAGCACGCTCGGGATAGTCGGGGACGAGCAGTACTTC
CASTLGIVGDEQYF
>TRBV7-5|16|NA|NA|TRBJ2-7
TGTGCCAGAAAAGTGGGTGCGGACACTGACCCCTACGAGCAGTACTTC
CARKVGADTDPYEQYF
>TRBV5-6|13|few|NA|TRBJ2-7
TGTGCCAGCAGCTTTACGGGTACCTACGAGCAGTACTTC
CASSFTGTYEQYF
>TRBV7-2|12|NA|NA|TRBJ2-7
TGTGCCAGCAGCGTCAGTGAGTACGAGCAGTACTTC
CASSVSEYEQYF
>TRBV5-1|16|few|TRBD1|TRBJ2-2
TGCGCCAGCAGAGTCGGGACAGCCATCAACACCGGGGAGCTGTTTTTT
CASRVGTAINTGELFF
>TRBV6-5|16|NA|NA|TRBJ2-3
TGTGCCAGCAGTTACTCGAGAAGGCAGGGGGCGGGAGCGCAGTATTTT
CASSYSRRQGAGAQYF
>TRBV18|13|few|NA|TRBJ1-2
TGTGCCAGCTCAGCAATCCTCTCCTATGGCTACACCTTC
CASSAILSYGYTF
>TRBV18|14|NA|NA|TRBJ2-5
TGTGCCAGCTCACCACCGGTAGCCACCGAGACCCAGTACTTC
CASSPPVATETQYF
>TRBV11-2|16|NA|TRBD2|TRBJ2-3
TGTGCCAGCAGCTCGGGGGGATATTCTAGCACAGATACGCAGTATTTT
CASSSGGYSSTDTQYF
>TRBV7-2|14|NA|TRBD1|TRBJ2-5
TGTGCCAGCAGCCGGACAGGGGGCGAAGAGGCCCAGTACTTC
CASSRTGGEEAQYF
>TRBV5-1|15|NA|TRBD1|TRBJ1-2
TGCGCCAGCAGCTTTACCCTCGGACAGGGCTATGGCTACACCTTC
CASSFTLGQGYGYTF
>TRBV7-8|15|few|TRBD2|TRBJ2-5
TGTGCCAGCAGCGTACAGCGGGGGGACCAAGAGACCCAGTACTTC
CASSVQRGDQETQYF
>TRBV14|14|few|NA|TRBJ1-2
TGTGCCAGCAGCCAAGATTACGGGGGAGTTGGCTACACCTTC
CASSQDYGGVGYTF
>TRBV28|15|once|NA|TRBJ2-4
TGTGCCAGCAGTCCACCGGGGGTGGCCAAAAACATTCAGTACTTC
CASSPPGVAKNIQYF
>TRBV6-6|13|few|NA|TRBJ2-5
TGTGCCAGCAGTTACGCTAGCGAAGAGACCCAGTACTTC
CASSYASEETQYF
>TRBV7-9|16|NA|TRBD1|TRBJ1-1
TGTGCCAGCAGCTTAGATGGGACAGGAATGGGGACTGAAGCTTTCTTT
CASSLDGTGMGTEAFF
>TRBV18|13|NA|NA|TRBJ1-6
TGTGCCAGCTCACCGGAGGGGGGGACACCCCTCCACTTT
CASSPEGGTPLHF
>TRBV10-3|12|NA|NA|TRBJ1-2
TGTGCCATCAGTGCTGACGTCTATGGCTACACCTTC
CAISADVYGYTF
>TRBV30|17|NA|NA|TRBJ2-6
TGTGCCTGGACTCCGGGACTCCTACCCTCTGGGGCCAACGTCCTGACTTTC
CAWTPGLLPSGANVLTF
>TRBV2|15|NA|NA|TRBJ2-7
TGTGCCAGCAGTGTGACAGGAGCCGCTTCAAACGAGCAGTACTTC
CASSVTGAASNEQYF
>TRBV10-3|17|NA|NA|TRBJ2-7
TGTGCCATCGGCAAGAGGGGTCGGGACACAGAATTCTACGAGCAGTACTTC
CAIGKRGRDTEFYEQYF
>TRBV19|16|NA|NA|TRBJ1-1
TGTGCCAGTAGAGAGTTAGGGAGAGTCATGAACACTGAAGCTTTCTTT
CASRELGRVMNTEAFF
>TRBV7-2|19|NA|TRBD2|TRBJ2-7
TGTGCCAGCAGTAGATCCTCCGCGACTAGCGGGCCCGCTTCCTACGAGCAGTACTTC
CASSRSSATSGPASYEQYF
>TRBV6-5|14|NA|NA|TRBJ1-2
TGTGCCAGCAGTTACTCAGGACAGAACTATGGCTACACCTTC
CASSYSGQNYGYTF
>TRBV2|15|NA|NA|TRBJ1-3
TGTGCCAGCAAAGTCTCGGGGGGGAGCGGAAACACCATATATTTT
CASKVSGGSGNTIYF
>TRBV7-2|14|NA|NA|TRBJ2-5
TGTGCCAGCAGCTTAGCCCGGATCCAAGAGACCCAGTACTTC
CASSLARIQETQYF
>TRBV27|15|NA|TRBD1|TRBJ1-1
TGTGCCACAAGACCGGGACAGGGGACAGGAGGCGAAGCTTTCTTT
CATRPGQGTGGEAFF
>TRBV2|14|once|TRBD2|TRBJ2-1
TGTGCCAGCCTAGCGGCACTCTCCTACAATGAGCAGTTCTTC
CASLAALSYNEQFF
>TRBV5-4|14|NA|NA|TRBJ2-7
TGTGCCAGCAGCTTGGCGGGCCAGGGGAGGGAGCAGTACTTC
CASSLAGQGREQYF
>TRBV25-1|12|once|NA|TRBJ1-2
TGTGCCAGCAGTAATACTCTAAGCGGCTACACCTTC
CASSNTLSGYTF
>TRBV30|11|once|NA|TRBJ2-3
TGTGCCTGGAGTGAGACAGATACGCAGTATTTT
CAWSETDTQYF
>TRBV20-1|10|NA|NA|TRBJ1-2
TGCAGTGCTATCGACTATGGCTACACCTTC
CSAIDYGYTF
>TRBV5-1|15|NA|NA|TRBJ2-2
TGCGCCAGCAGCAGGTTAGGGGATCGCACCGGGGAGCTGTTTTTT
CASSRLGDRTGELFF
>TRBV7-2|15|NA|NA|TRBJ2-7
TGTGCCAGCAGCTTAGACGGGGGAGGCAGCTACGAGCAGTACTTC
CASSLDGGGSYEQYF
>TRBV28|13|NA|NA|TRBJ2-1
TGTGCCAGCAGTTCCGTCCTTTCGACAGGAGAGTTCTTC
CASSSVLSTGEFF
>TRBV5-6|15|NA|TRBD1|TRBJ1-4
TGTGCCAGCAGCTTAAGAGACAGGGCAACGAAAAAACTGTTTTTT
CASSLRDRATKKLFF
>TRBV4-3|18|NA|TRBD1|TRBJ1-6
TGCGCCAGCAGCCAAGAACCTTTGACAGGGTTCGGAAGTTCACCCCTCCACTTT
CASSQEPLTGFGSSPLHF
>TRBV9|15|NA|TRBD1|TRBJ2-2
TGTGCCAGCAGCCTTGGGACAGCGAACACCGGGGAGCTGTTTTTT
CASSLGTANTGELFF
>TRBV2|13|NA|NA|TRBJ2-5
TGTGCCAGCACAACAGTGTACCAAGAGACCCAGTACTTC
CASTTVYQETQYF